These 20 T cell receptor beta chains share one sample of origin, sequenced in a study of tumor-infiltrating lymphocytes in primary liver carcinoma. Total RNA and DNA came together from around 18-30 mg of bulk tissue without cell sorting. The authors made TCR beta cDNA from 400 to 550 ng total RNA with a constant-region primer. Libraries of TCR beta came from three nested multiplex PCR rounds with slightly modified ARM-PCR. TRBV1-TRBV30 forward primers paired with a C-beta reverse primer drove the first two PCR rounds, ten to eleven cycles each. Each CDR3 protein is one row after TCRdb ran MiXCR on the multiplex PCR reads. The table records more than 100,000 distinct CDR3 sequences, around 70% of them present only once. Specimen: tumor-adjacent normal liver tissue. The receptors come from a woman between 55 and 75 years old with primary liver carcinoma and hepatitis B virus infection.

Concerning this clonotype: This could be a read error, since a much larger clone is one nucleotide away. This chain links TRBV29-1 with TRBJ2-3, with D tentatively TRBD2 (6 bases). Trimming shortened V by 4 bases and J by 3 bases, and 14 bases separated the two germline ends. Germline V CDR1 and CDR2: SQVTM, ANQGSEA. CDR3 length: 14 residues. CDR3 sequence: CSVVGGTVTDTQYF. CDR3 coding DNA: TGCAGCGTTGTCGGCGGGACGGTGACAGATACGCAGTATTTT.

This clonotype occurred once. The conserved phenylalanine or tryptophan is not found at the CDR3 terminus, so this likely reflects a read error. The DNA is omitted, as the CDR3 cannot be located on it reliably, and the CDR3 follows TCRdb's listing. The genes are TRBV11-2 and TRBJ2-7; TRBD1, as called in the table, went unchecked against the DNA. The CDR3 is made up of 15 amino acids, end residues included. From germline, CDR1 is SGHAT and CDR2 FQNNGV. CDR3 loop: CASSFIQGPSYKKYL.

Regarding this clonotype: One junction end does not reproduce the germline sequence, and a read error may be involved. Here the CDR3 DNA reads TGTGTCAGCAACTTAGATCTGAGGAGTAACGAAGAGACCCAGTGCTTC. Encoded protein: CVSNLDLRSNEETQCF. This chain links TRBV11-2 with TRBJ2-5; no clear D gene. This CDR3 spans 16 amino acids. The germline V gene encodes CDR1 SGHAT and CDR2 FQNNGV.

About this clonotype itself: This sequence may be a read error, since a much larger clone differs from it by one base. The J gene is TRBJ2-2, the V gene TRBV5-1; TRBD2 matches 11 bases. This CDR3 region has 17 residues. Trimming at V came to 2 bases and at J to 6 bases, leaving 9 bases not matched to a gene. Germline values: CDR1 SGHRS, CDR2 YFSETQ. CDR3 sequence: CASSFYSGRAGAGELFF. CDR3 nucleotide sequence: TGCGCCAGCAGCTTTTATAGCGGGAGGGCCGGCGCCGGGGAGCTGTTTTTT. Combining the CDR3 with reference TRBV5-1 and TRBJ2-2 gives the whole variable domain KAGVTQTPRYLIKTRGQQVTLSCSPISGHRSVSWYQQTPGQGLQFLFEYFSETQRNKGNFPGRFSGRQFSNSRSEMNVSTLELGDSALYLCASSFYSGRAGAGELFFGEGSRLTVL.

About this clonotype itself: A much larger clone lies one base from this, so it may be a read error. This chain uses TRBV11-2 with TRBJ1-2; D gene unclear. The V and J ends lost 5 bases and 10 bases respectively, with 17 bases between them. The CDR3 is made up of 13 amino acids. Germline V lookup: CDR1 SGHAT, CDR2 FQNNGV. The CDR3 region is CASSRRGLQDYTF. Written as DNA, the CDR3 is TGTGCCAGCAGCCGGCGAGGGTTGCAGGACTACACCTTC.

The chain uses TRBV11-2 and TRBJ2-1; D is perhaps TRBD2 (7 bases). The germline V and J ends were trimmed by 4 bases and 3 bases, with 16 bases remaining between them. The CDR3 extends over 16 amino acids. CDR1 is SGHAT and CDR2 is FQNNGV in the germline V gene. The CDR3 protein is CASSWRGEGSYNEQFF. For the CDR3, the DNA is TGTGCCAGCAGCTGGAGGGGGGAGGGGAGCTACAATGAGCAGTTCTTC.

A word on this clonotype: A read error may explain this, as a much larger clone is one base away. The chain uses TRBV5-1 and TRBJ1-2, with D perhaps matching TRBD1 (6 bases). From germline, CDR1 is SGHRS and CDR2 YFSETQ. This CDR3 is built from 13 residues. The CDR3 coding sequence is TGCGCCAGCAGCTGGGGGACACGCTATGGCAACACCTTC. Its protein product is CASSWGTRYGNTF.

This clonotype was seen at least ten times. DNA for the CDR3: TGTGCCACCAAAGTTATTCCCGGGGGGTCCACAGATACGCAGTATTTT. Protein product: CATKVIPGGSTDTQYF. The chain couples TRBV6-1 to TRBJ2-3, with 7 bases aligning to TRBD2. Germline V gives CDR1 MNHNS, CDR2 SASEGT. V lost 10 bases, J lost 2 bases, and 15 bases stayed unmatched. This CDR3 is 16 amino acids long.

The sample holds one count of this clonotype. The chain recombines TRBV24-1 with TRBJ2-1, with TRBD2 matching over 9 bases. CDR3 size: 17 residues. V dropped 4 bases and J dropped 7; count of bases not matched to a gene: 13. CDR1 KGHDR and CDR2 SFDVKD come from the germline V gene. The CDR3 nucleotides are TGTGCCACCAGTGACCGCTCCGGGACTAGCAGGACTAATGAGCAGTTCTTC. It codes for CATSDRSGTSRTNEQFF.

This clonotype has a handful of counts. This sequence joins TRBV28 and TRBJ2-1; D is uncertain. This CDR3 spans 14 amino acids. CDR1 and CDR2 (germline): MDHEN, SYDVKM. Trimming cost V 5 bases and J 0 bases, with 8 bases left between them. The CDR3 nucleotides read TGTGCCAGCAGTCGGTTCGACTCCTACAATGAGCAGTTCTTC. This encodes CASSRFDSYNEQFF.

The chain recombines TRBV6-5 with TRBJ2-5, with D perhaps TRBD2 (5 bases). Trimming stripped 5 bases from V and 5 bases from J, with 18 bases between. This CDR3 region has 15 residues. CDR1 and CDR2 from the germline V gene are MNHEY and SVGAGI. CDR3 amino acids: CASSHSRTPGETQYF. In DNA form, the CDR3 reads TGTGCCAGCAGTCACAGCAGGACCCCGGGGGAGACCCAGTACTTC.

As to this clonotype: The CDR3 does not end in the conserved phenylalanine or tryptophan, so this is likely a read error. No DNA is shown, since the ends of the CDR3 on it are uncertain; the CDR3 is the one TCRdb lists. CDR3 residues: CASSRGHEKLFS. The chain employs TRBV11-3 and TRBJ1-4. Per germline, CDR1 SGHNT and CDR2 YENEEA. The length of the CDR3 is 12 amino acids, counting both ends.

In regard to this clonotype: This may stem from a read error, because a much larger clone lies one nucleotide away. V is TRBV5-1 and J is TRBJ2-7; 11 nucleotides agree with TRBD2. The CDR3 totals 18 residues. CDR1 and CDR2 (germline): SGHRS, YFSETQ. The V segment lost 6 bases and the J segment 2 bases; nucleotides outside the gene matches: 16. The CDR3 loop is CASNKESSGRMGTYEQYF. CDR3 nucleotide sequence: TGCGCCAGCAACAAAGAGTCTAGCGGGAGGATGGGAACCTACGAGCAGTACTTC.

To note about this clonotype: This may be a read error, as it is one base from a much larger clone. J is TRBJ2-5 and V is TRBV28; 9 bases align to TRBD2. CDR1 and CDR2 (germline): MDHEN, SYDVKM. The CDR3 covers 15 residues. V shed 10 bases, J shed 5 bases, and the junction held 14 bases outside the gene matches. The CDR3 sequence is CATSPSGLAWETQYF. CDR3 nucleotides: TGTGCCACGAGTCCATCGGGACTAGCTTGGGAGACCCAGTACTTC.

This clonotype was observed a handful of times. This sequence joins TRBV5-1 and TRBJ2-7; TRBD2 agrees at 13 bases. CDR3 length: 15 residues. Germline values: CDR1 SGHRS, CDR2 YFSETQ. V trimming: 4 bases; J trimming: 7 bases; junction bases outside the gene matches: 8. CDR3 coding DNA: TGCGCCAGCAGCCCCGGACTAGCGGGAGTCCGGGAGCAGTACTTC. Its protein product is CASSPGLAGVREQYF.

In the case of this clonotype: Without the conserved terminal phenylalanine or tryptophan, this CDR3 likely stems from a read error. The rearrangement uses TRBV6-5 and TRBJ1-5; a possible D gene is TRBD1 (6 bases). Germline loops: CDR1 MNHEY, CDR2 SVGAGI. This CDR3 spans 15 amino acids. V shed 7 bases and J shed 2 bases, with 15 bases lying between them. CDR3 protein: CASNPGGRGNQPQHL. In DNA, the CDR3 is TGTGCCAGCAACCCCGGGGGCCGCGGCAATCAGCCCCAGCATCTT.

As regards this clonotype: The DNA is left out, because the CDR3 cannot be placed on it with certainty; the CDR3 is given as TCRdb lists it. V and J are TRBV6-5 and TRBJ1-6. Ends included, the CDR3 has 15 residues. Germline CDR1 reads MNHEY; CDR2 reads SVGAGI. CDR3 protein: CTCTSRPTYNSPLHF.

The CDR3 DNA reads TGTGCCAGCAGCCCTAGGGGTCTAAACACCGGGGAGCTGTTTTTT. The encoded protein is CASSPRGLNTGELFF. The V gene is TRBV7-6, the J gene TRBJ2-2; the D gene is possibly TRBD1 (5 bases). CDR3 size: 15 residues. Germline CDR1 SGHVS, CDR2 FNYEAQ. V lost 5 bases, J lost 2 bases, and 12 bases lay in between.

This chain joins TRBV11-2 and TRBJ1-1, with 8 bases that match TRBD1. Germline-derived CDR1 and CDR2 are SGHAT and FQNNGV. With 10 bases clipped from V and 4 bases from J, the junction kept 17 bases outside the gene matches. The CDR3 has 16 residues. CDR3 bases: TGTGCCAAGAGCTCCTTAACAGGGGGTTGGATCACTGAAGCTTTCTTT. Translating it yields CAKSSLTGGWITEAFF.

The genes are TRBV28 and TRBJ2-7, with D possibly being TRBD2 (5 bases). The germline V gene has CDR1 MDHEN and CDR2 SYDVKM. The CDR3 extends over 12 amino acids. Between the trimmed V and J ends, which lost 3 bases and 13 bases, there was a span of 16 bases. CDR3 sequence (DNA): TGTGCCAGCAGTTTTAGGAGGTACGAGCGATACTTC. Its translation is CASSFRRYERYF. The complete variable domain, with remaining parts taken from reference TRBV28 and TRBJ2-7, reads DVKVTQSSRYLVKRTGEKVFLECVQDMDHENMFWYRQDPGLGLRLIYFSYDVKMKEKGDIPEGYSVSREKKERFSLILESASTNQTSMYLCASSFRRYERYFGPGTRLTVT.